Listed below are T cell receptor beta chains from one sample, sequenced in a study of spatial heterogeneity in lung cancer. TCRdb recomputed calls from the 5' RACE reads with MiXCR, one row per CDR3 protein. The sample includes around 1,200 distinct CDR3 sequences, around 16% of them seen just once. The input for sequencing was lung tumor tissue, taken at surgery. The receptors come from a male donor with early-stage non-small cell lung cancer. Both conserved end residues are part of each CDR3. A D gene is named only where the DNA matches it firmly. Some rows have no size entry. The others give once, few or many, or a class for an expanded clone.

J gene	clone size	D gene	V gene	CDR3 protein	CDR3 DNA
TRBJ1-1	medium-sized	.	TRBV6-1	CASSESMAQSRIF	TGTGCCAGCAGTGAAAGTATGGCCCAAAGCAGAATCTTT
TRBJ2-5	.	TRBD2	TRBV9	CASSRGGQETQYF	TGTGCCAGCAGCCGCGGGGGACAAGAGACCCAGTACTTC
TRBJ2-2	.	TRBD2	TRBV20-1	CSARGLAGNTGELFF	TGCAGTGCTAGGGGACTAGCGGGGAACACCGGGGAGCTGTTTTTT
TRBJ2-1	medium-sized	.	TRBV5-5	CASSLVEVNEQFF	TGTGCCAGCAGCTTGGTGGAGGTCAATGAGCAGTTCTTC
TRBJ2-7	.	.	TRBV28	CASSLGGTYEQYF	TGTGCCAGCAGTTTGGGTGGGACCTACGAGCAGTACTTC
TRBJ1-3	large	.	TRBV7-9	CASSRGKTGNTIYF	TGTGCCAGCAGCAGGGGGAAAACTGGAAACACCATATATTTT
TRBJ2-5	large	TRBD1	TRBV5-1	CASGDSLQETQYF	TGCGCCAGCGGGGACAGCCTCCAAGAGACCCAGTACTTC
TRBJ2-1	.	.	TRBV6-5	CASSYTLSSEQFF	TGTGCCAGCAGTTACACCCTCTCTAGTGAGCAGTTCTTC
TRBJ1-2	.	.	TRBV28	CASSLWRSSGYTF	TGTGCCAGCAGTTTATGGCGGTCTAGTGGCTACACCTTC
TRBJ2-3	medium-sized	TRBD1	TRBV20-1	CSASHPGQGLDTQYF	TGCAGTGCTAGTCATCCGGGACAGGGCCTGGATACGCAGTATTTT
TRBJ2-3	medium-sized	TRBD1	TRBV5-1	CASSRGGGTDTQYF	TGCGCCAGCAGCCGAGGGGGCGGGACAGATACGCAGTATTTT
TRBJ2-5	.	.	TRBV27	CASSLFGGLLETQYF	TGTGCCAGCAGTTTATTCGGGGGCCTCCTAGAGACCCAGTACTTC
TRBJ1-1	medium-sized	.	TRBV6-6	CASVRDTTNTEAFF	TGTGCCAGTGTCCGGGACACCACGAACACTGAAGCTTTCTTT
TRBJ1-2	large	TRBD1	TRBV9	CASSVGQGQYGYTF	TGTGCCAGCAGCGTAGGACAGGGACAATATGGCTACACCTTC
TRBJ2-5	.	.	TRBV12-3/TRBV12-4	CASSYGQIPQGTQYF	TGTGCCAGCAGTTATGGGCAGATCCCACAGGGGACCCAGTACTTC
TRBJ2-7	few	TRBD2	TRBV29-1	CSVAGLAGVEQYF	TGCAGCGTTGCGGGACTAGCGGGAGTCGAGCAGTACTTC
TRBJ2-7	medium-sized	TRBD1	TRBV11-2	CASSLNRGLEQYF	TGTGCCAGCAGCTTGAACAGGGGGCTGGAGCAGTACTTC
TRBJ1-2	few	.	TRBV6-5	CASRNRGGYTF	TGTGCCAGCAGGAATCGAGGGGGCTACACCTTC
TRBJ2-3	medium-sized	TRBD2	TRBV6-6	CASSYSSAGADTQYF	TGTGCCAGCAGTTACTCATCAGCGGGGGCAGATACGCAGTATTTT
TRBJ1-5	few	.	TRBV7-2	CASSSWDQPQHF	TGTGCCAGCAGCTCTTGGGATCAGCCCCAGCATTTT
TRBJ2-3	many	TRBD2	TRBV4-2	CASSRTSLTDTQYF	TGTGCCAGCAGCCGGACTAGCCTCACAGATACGCAGTATTTT
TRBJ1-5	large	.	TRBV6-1	CASQESNQPQHF	TGTGCCAGCCAGGAGTCCAATCAGCCCCAGCATTTT
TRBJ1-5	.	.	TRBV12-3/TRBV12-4	CASSWQVQPQHF	TGTGCCAGCAGTTGGCAGGTTCAGCCCCAGCATTTT
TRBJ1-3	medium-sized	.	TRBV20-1	CSAPGWGDGNTIYF	TGCAGTGCCCCAGGGTGGGGGGACGGAAACACCATATATTTT
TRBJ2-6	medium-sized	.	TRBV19	CASSRFGGANVLTF	TGTGCCAGTAGTAGGTTTGGTGGGGCCAACGTCCTGACTTTC
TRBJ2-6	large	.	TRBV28	CATSGSILSGANVLTF	TGTGCCACCAGTGGGAGTATCCTCTCTGGGGCCAACGTCCTGACTTTC
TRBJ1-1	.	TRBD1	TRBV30	CAWSAPGGLNTEAFF	TGTGCCTGGAGTGCCCCAGGGGGATTGAACACTGAAGCTTTCTTT
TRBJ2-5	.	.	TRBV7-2	CASSLGSQETQYF	TGTGCCAGCAGCTTAGGCAGTCAAGAGACCCAGTACTTC
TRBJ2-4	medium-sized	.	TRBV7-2	CASSQVVGSAGIQYF	TGTGCCAGCAGTCAAGTTGTGGGGTCGGCTGGCATTCAGTACTTC
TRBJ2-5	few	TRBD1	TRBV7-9	CASSPYRGGETQYF	TGTGCCAGCAGCCCATACAGGGGCGGAGAGACCCAGTACTTC
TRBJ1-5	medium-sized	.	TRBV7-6	CASSLVAGYNQPQHF	TGTGCCAGCAGCTTAGTAGCGGGTTACAATCAGCCCCAGCATTTT
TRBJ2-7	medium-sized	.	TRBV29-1	CSVGWGAGEQYF	TGCAGCGTTGGATGGGGGGCTGGGGAGCAGTACTTC
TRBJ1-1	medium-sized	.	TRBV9	CASSPPGTEAFF	TGTGCCAGCAGCCCCCCGGGAACTGAAGCTTTCTTT
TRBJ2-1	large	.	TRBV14	CASSHLLTHDEQFF	TGTGCCAGCAGCCATCTCCTGACTCACGATGAGCAGTTCTTC
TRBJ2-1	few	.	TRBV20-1	CSALSSYNEQFF	TGCAGTGCTTTAAGCTCCTACAATGAGCAGTTCTTC
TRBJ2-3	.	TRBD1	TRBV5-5	CASSLMGQGADTQYF	TGTGCCAGCAGCTTGATGGGACAGGGGGCAGATACGCAGTATTTT
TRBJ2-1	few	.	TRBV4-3	CASSQEADTYNEQFF	TGCGCCAGCAGCCAGGAGGCGGACACCTACAATGAGCAGTTCTTC
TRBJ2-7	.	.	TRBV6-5	CASSYRTYASSYEQYF	TGTGCCAGCAGTTACAGGACTTACGCGAGCTCCTACGAGCAGTACTTC
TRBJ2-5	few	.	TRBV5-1	CASSWGAGEETQYF	TGCGCCAGCTCCTGGGGGGCAGGGGAAGAGACCCAGTACTTC
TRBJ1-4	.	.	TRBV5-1	CASSLGTEKLFF	TGCGCCAGCAGCTTGGGGACAGAAAAACTGTTTTTT